Shown below are 12 T cell receptor beta chains from a single sample sequenced in a study of blood T cell repertoires in COVID-19. TCRdb keeps only in-frame clones here, not all; method: immunoSEQ multiplex PCR. In the table there are approximately 190,000 clones, roughly 84% of which are singletons. The sequencing sample was made of PBMCs or T cells enriched from blood (not recorded which). The receptor source for this set is a woman aged 25 to 39 who had been exposed to COVID-19.

The V call is TRBV11-2, the J call TRBJ1-2; 8 bases line up with TRBD1. The CDR3 is 16 residues long. The J segment lost 8 bases and the V segment lost 1 base, leaving 12 bases of the junction unmatched. Germline V gives CDR1 SGHAT, CDR2 FQNNGV. CDR3: CASSLALSGRGQGYTF. CDR3 sequence (DNA): TGTGCCAGCAGCTTAGCGCTGTCAGGCAGGGGGCAAGGCTACACCTTC.

The genes are TRBV7-2 and TRBJ2-2; 8 nucleotides line up with TRBD1. This CDR3 spans 15 amino acids. V lost 3 bases, J lost 5 bases, and 5 bases stayed unmatched. CDR1 is SGHTA, CDR2 FQGNSA, per germline. CDR3 nucleotide sequence: TGTGCCAGCAGCTTTTTTACAGGGGGAACCGGGGAGCTGTTTTTT. Translating it yields CASSFFTGGTGELFF.

This clone was recorded a few times. The CDR3 here is CASGAGARVYGYTF. The CDR3 DNA reads as TGTGCCAGCGGAGCGGGTGCGAGGGTTTATGGCTACACCTTC. V gene TRBV2 combines with J gene TRBJ1-2; no reliable D call. Trimming cost V 8 bases and J 5 bases, with 18 bases left between them. This CDR3 contains 14 residues. Germline CDR1 and CDR2: SNHLY and FYNNEI.

The chain couples TRBV4-3 to TRBJ1-2; 7 bases match TRBD1. V shed 4 bases and J 8 bases; nucleotides not matched to a gene: 7. The CDR3 runs to 13 residues. Germline CDR1 and CDR2: LGHNA and YSLEER. The CDR3 DNA is TGCGCCAGCAGCCCAGACAGGGATGACGGCTACACCTTC. Amino acid sequence: CASSPDRDDGYTF.

The CDR3 DNA reads TGTGCCTGGAGTTTAGCCCGGGTCCGGGGGACTGAAGCTTTCTTT. Translation: CAWSLARVRGTEAFF. The gene calls are TRBV30 and TRBJ1-1, with TRBD1 as a possible D gene (5 bases). CDR3 size: 15 residues. Trimming left V 2 bases short and J 5 bases short, with 18 bases between. Germline lookup yields CDR1 GTSNPN and CDR2 SVGIG (reference sequence).

The chain combines TRBV29-1 with TRBJ1-2, with 11 bases fitting TRBD1. The CDR3 runs 14 residues. Germline CDR1 SQVTM, CDR2 ANQGSEA. J lost 0 bases, V lost 8 bases, and 5 bases had no gene match. As DNA, the CDR3 is TGCAGCACGCCGGGACAGGGGGCTAACTATGGCTACACCTTC. It encodes CSTPGQGANYGYTF.

The V call is TRBV18, the J call TRBJ2-5, with unresolved D. Germline V lookup: CDR1 KGHSH, CDR2 LQKENI. Trimming removed 6 bases from V and 2 bases from J, with 4 bases in between. CDR3 size: 11 residues. CDR3 bases: TGTGCCAGCTCTCTTCAAGAGACCCAGTACTTC. It is translated as CASSLQETQYF.

V usage is TRBV18 and J usage is TRBJ2-5; TRBD2 matches 9 bases. The length of the CDR3 is 16 residues. Unmatched junction bases numbered 6, after V lost 1 base and J lost 3 bases. Per the germline V gene, CDR1 is KGHSH and CDR2 is LQKENI. The CDR3 nucleotides are TGTGCCAGCTCACCACAGGGACTAGCTTGGGAAGAGACCCAGTACTTC. Protein: CASSPQGLAWEETQYF.

The CDR3: CASRGTGPNYGYTF. CDR3 sequence (DNA): TGTGCCAGCAGGGGGACAGGGCCCAACTATGGCTACACCTTC. The V and J genes are TRBV27 and TRBJ1-2; 9 nucleotides line up with TRBD1. J lost 2 bases, V lost 6 bases, and 4 bases had no gene match. This CDR3 region has 14 residues. From germline, CDR1 is MNHEY and CDR2 SMNVEV (reference sequence).

The chain is built from TRBV7-6 and TRBJ2-7; 7 positions match TRBD1. The CDR3 is 15 amino acids. The germline V gene encodes CDR1 SGHVS and CDR2 FNYEAQ. V lost 0 bases and J lost 1; bases outside the gene matches: 3. As DNA, the CDR3 is TGTGCCAGCAGCTTAGCGGGGGACAGATCCTACGAGCAGTACTTC. It translates to CASSLAGDRSYEQYF. The full variable domain, completed using reference TRBV7-6 and TRBJ2-7, is GAGVSQSPRYKVTKRGQDVALRCDPISGHVSLYWYRQALGQGPEFLTYFNYEAQQDKSGLPNDRFSAERPEGSISTLTIQRTEQRDSAMYRCASSLAGDRSYEQYFGPGTRLTVT.

This clone was detected a few times. This chain links TRBV18 with TRBJ2-5; 10 bases map to TRBD1. Germline V gives CDR1 KGHSH, CDR2 LQKENI. V trimming: 4 bases; J trimming: 3 bases; junction bases outside the gene matches: 8. This CDR3 has 16 amino acids. CDR3 in amino acids: CASSHTPGQGKETQYF. The CDR3, as DNA: TGTGCCAGCTCACATACCCCGGGACAGGGGAAAGAGACCCAGTACTTC.

V usage is TRBV3-1 (or the pseudogene TRBV3-2) and J usage is TRBJ1-2; 9 positions agree with TRBD1. This CDR3 is 13 amino acids long. V shed 3 bases, J shed 10 bases, and the junction held 6 bases outside the gene matches. The germline gives CDR1 LGHDT, CDR2 YNNKEL (reference sequence). In DNA form, the CDR3 reads TGTGCCAGCAGCCACTGGGACAGGGAGGACTACACCTTC. Amino acids: CASSHWDREDYTF.